These 28 T cell receptor beta chains originate from one sample sequenced in a study of T-cell memory formation after mild COVID-19. In TCRdb, the 5' RACE reads were re-called with MiXCR into one record per CDR3 protein. In the table there are roughly 410,000 distinct CDR3 sequences, roughly 24% of which are singletons. Sequencing input: PBMCs or a T cell subset sorted from them (not recorded which). Every receptor here comes from an adult woman who had mild COVID-19 (a few samples of this study predate the infection). Cell type and time point are not known.

The chain employs TRBV7-2 and TRBJ2-5; 14 nucleotides line up with TRBD2. Per germline, CDR1 SGHTA and CDR2 FQGNSA. Germline trimming cut 4 bases from V and 4 bases from J; bases unmatched to any gene: 2. CDR3 size: 15 residues. This chain's CDR3 is CASSSTSGGGETQYF. CDR3 DNA: TGTGCCAGCAGCTCGACTAGCGGGGGGGGAGAGACCCAGTACTTC.

This clonotype came up a few times. This chain joins TRBV7-3 and TRBJ2-2; 8 bases are a match to TRBD2. Germline values: CDR1 SGHTA, CDR2 FQGTGA. V trimming: 2 bases; J trimming: 6 bases; junction bases outside the gene matches: 8. The CDR3 consists of 16 residues. The CDR3 DNA reads as TGTGCCAGCAGCTTAGACCCAGCGGGAGACTCCGGGGAGCTGTTTTTT. It encodes CASSLDPAGDSGELFF. Based on the CDR3 plus reference TRBV7-3 and TRBJ2-2, the full variable domain is GAGVSQTPSNKVTEKGKYVELRCDPISGHTALYWYRQSLGQGPEFLIYFQGTGAADDSGLPNDRFFAVRPEGSVSTLKIQRTERGDSAVYLCASSLDPAGDSGELFFGEGSRLTVL.

This clonotype has a handful of counts. This chain uses TRBV3-1 with TRBJ2-7; D unclear. This CDR3 is built from 14 residues. V lost 4 bases to trimming and J lost 4 bases, with 14 bases between them. CDR1 is LGHDT and CDR2 is YNNKEL in the germline V gene (reference sequence). CDR3 loop: CASSPRSSSYEQYF. CDR3 coding DNA: TGTGCCAGCAGCCCTAGGAGTTCTTCATACGAGCAGTACTTC.

The rearrangement links TRBV4-1 to TRBJ2-7; 9 bases are shared with TRBD2. The CDR3 is 16 amino acids. The trim removed 4 bases at V and 2 bases at J, leaving 9 bases unmatched. Germline assignment: CDR1 MGHRA and CDR2 YSYEKL. CDR3 sequence (DNA): TGCGCCAGCAGCCCTCTAGGTCTAGCGGGAACCTACGAGCAGTACTTC. As protein: CASSPLGLAGTYEQYF.

The rearrangement uses TRBV7-6 and TRBJ2-7, with 7 positions matching TRBD2. CDR1 and CDR2 (germline): SGHVS, FNYEAQ. The V and J ends lost 2 bases and 5 bases, in that order; junction bases with no gene match: 9. This CDR3 has 15 amino acids. CDR3 in DNA: TGTGCCAGCAGCTTAACGGGCGGGGGTCTCAACGAGCAGTACTTC. Protein product: CASSLTGGGLNEQYF.

This clonotype was seen once. The chain employs TRBV24-1 and TRBJ2-1; TRBD2 matches at 7 bases. The CDR3 consists of 12 residues. J lost 10 bases, V lost 12 bases, and 11 bases had no gene match. Germline CDR1 reads KGHDR; CDR2 reads SFDVKD. The CDR3 nucleotides read TGTGCCGTTGGGGGGGTCTTGGAGGAGCAGTTCTTC. Protein product: CAVGGVLEEQFF.

The chain couples TRBV5-1 to TRBJ2-5; 7 bases line up with TRBD1. This CDR3 contains 15 residues. Germline V CDR1 and CDR2: SGHRS, YFSETQ. The junction had 4 bases not matched to a gene; V was cut back by 0 bases and J by 2 bases. This chain's CDR3 is CASSLAQTGQETQYF. CDR3 in DNA: TGCGCCAGCAGCTTGGCCCAGACAGGGCAAGAGACCCAGTACTTC.

This clonotype was seen ten or more times. The V gene is TRBV7-2, the J gene TRBJ1-5; D ambiguous. The CDR3 loop spans 15 amino acids. Germline lookup yields CDR1 SGHTA and CDR2 FQGNSA. V shed 2 bases and J shed 3 bases, with 11 bases lying between them. CDR3 in DNA: TGTGCCAGCAGCTTATTTCTGGACCTCAATCAGCCCCAGCATTTT. Its protein product is CASSLFLDLNQPQHF.

The rearrangement links TRBV12-3 or TRBV12-4 to TRBJ2-1, with a weak D call TRBD2 (6 bases). The CDR3 extends over 14 amino acids. V lost 0 bases, J lost 6 bases, and 9 bases lay in between. The DNA for the CDR3 is TGTGCCAGCAGTTTAGCGAGGACTACCAATGAGCAGTTCTTC. Amino acids: CASSLARTTNEQFF.

This clonotype appeared a few times. This chain connects TRBV9 to TRBJ1-3, with unresolved D. Between the trimmed V and J ends, which lost 1 base and 5 bases, there was a span of 10 bases. The germline gives CDR1 SGDLS, CDR2 YYNGEE. The CDR3 consists of 14 residues. The CDR3 nucleotides read TGTGCCAGCAGCGTAAACGGACGGCGAAACACCATATATTTT. It is translated as CASSVNGRRNTIYF.

This clonotype was counted ten times or more. The chain recombines TRBV20-1 with TRBJ2-5, with unresolved D. The germline V and J ends were trimmed by 6 bases and 4 bases, with 12 bases remaining between them. This CDR3 is built from 12 residues. Germline V gene lookup returns CDR1 DFQATT and CDR2 SNEGSKA (reference sequence). In DNA, the CDR3 is TGCAGTGCGACCAACCGAAGAGAGACCCAGTACTTC. Its protein is CSATNRRETQYF.

The CDR3 loop is CSVEVGTGAYNEQFF. In nucleotides, the CDR3 is TGCAGCGTTGAAGTCGGGACAGGAGCCTACAATGAGCAGTTCTTC. This chain connects TRBV29-1 to TRBJ2-1; 8 nucleotides match TRBD1. Trimming removed 1 base from V and 2 bases from J; junction bases left unmatched: 4. This CDR3 is built from 15 residues. Germline CDR1 is SQVTM and CDR2 is ANQGSEA.

The chain links TRBV24-1 to TRBJ1-2, with D perhaps matching TRBD1 (6 bases). The V and J ends lost 2 bases and 6 bases respectively, with 12 bases between them. Per the germline V gene, CDR1 is KGHDR and CDR2 is SFDVKD. The CDR3 sequence is 14 residues long. The CDR3 loop reads CATSDYTGRDGYTF. In nucleotides, the CDR3 is TGTGCCACCAGTGATTACACAGGGAGGGATGGCTACACCTTC.

V is TRBV4-1 and J is TRBJ2-3; D is ambiguous. CDR1 is MGHRA, CDR2 YSYEKL, per germline. The V end was cut by 0 bases, the J end by 4 bases, with 8 bases between. The CDR3 totals 14 residues. For the CDR3, the DNA is TGCGCCAGCAGCCAAGATACCCCCGCAGATACGCAGTATTTT. Protein: CASSQDTPADTQYF.

This clonotype has only a few counts. The chain combines TRBV12-3 or TRBV12-4 with TRBJ2-3, with 14 bases aligning to TRBD2. CDR3 length: 16 residues. J gave up 3 bases and V 6 bases, and 5 bases lay outside the gene matches. CDR3 nucleotide sequence: TGTGCCAGCAGGCCGGGACTAGCGGGAGTGACAGATACGCAGTATTTT. Amino acids: CASRPGLAGVTDTQYF.

The chain employs TRBV6-6 and TRBJ1-5; the match to TRBD1 covers 8 bases. The CDR3 consists of 16 residues. In germline, CDR1 is MNHNY, CDR2 SVGAGI (reference sequence). Unmatched junction bases numbered 7, after V lost 4 bases and J lost 2 bases. CDR3 region: CASSWTGPGGNQPQHF. The CDR3 DNA reads as TGTGCCAGCAGTTGGACAGGGCCGGGAGGCAATCAGCCCCAGCATTTT.

The chain has TRBV4-2 and TRBJ2-7; D not resolved. Germline V gene data show CDR1 as LGHNA and CDR2 as YNFKEQ. CDR3 length: 15 residues. Trimming removed 0 bases from V and 3 bases from J, with 12 bases in between. The CDR3 sequence is CASSQESEPYYEQYF. CDR3 DNA: TGTGCCAGCAGCCAAGAAAGCGAACCGTACTACGAGCAGTACTTC.

This clonotype has just a few counts. The chain recombines TRBV12-5 with TRBJ2-7, with D maybe TRBD1 (5 bases). This CDR3 is built from 14 residues. Germline CDR1 is LGHNT and CDR2 is FRNRAP. Trimming pared 1 base from V and 2 bases from J, leaving 9 bases between. As DNA, the CDR3 is TGTGCTAGTGGTTTGGGCAGGGAACCCTACGAGCAGTACTTC. This gives the protein CASGLGREPYEQYF.

The chain employs TRBV3-1 and TRBJ2-2, with 8 nucleotides matching TRBD1. The V and J ends lost 2 bases and 7 bases, in that order; junction bases with no gene match: 9. This CDR3 is built from 16 residues. Germline V lookup: CDR1 LGHDT, CDR2 YNNKEL (reference sequence). CDR3 in amino acids: CASSQSSRGQSGELFF. Here the CDR3 DNA reads TGTGCCAGCAGCCAATCATCCAGGGGGCAGAGCGGGGAGCTGTTTTTT.

There are a few counts of this clonotype. The chain combines TRBV2 with TRBJ2-7; 9 nucleotides line up with TRBD2. Germline V lookup: CDR1 SNHLY, CDR2 FYNNEI. V shed 2 bases, J shed 5 bases, and the junction held 4 bases outside the gene matches. This CDR3 contains 14 residues. The CDR3 reads CASSESSGAHEQYF. CDR3 bases: TGTGCCAGCAGTGAATCTAGCGGGGCCCACGAGCAGTACTTC.

This clonotype appeared a few times. J is TRBJ2-7 and V is TRBV5-1, with D possibly matching TRBD2 (5 bases). This CDR3 has 14 amino acids. V was pared by 0 bases and J by 3 bases, with 10 bases between. Germline values: CDR1 SGHRS, CDR2 YFSETQ. The CDR3 loop is CASSLAAGRYEQYF. The CDR3 nucleotides are TGCGCCAGCAGCTTGGCGGCGGGCCGCTACGAGCAGTACTTC.

The sample holds a few counts of this clonotype. The J gene is TRBJ2-2, the V gene TRBV15; D is uncertain. V was shortened by 0 bases and J by 5 bases, with 7 bases between the two germline ends. This CDR3 contains 14 residues. Germline V gene lookup returns CDR1 LNHNV and CDR2 YYDKDF (reference sequence). CDR3 amino acids: CATSRDGVTGELFF. The CDR3 nucleotides are TGTGCCACCAGCAGAGATGGAGTGACCGGGGAGCTGTTTTTT.

The rearrangement uses TRBV5-1 and TRBJ2-5, with a possible D match to TRBD1 (6 bases). Trimming took off 0 bases at V and 5 bases at J, with 20 bases between the two ends. There are 17 residues in the CDR3. Looked up from germline, CDR1 is SGHRS and CDR2 is YFSETQ. The CDR3 loop is CASSLGPLGAVEETQYF. The CDR3 DNA follows: TGCGCCAGCAGCTTGGGCCCCTTGGGGGCGGTGGAGGAGACCCAGTACTTC.

The chain has TRBV12-3 or TRBV12-4 and TRBJ2-7, with 8 bases that match TRBD1. The CDR3 covers 16 residues. Trimming at V came to 6 bases and at J to 2 bases, leaving 12 bases not matched to a gene. The CDR3 coding sequence is TGTGCCAGCAGCGACACTCAGGACAGGGTCCCCTACGAGCAGTACTTC. Translation: CASSDTQDRVPYEQYF.

In its sample, this clonotype was seen a few times. The chain combines TRBV20-1 with TRBJ2-7; D may be TRBD2 (7 bases). CDR1 and CDR2 (germline): DFQATT, SNEGSKA (reference sequence). V lost 3 bases, J lost 3 bases, and 15 bases lay in between. The CDR3 is 14 amino acids. The DNA of the CDR3 is TGCAGTGCTAGCAAGACGGGGGGCTTCTACGAGCAGTACTTC. It translates to CSASKTGGFYEQYF.

J is TRBJ2-5 and V is TRBV3-1, with D tentatively TRBD2 (5 bases). Germline loops: CDR1 LGHDT, CDR2 YNNKEL (reference sequence). This CDR3 comprises 15 residues. V dropped 4 bases and J dropped 7 bases, with 19 bases sitting between them. CDR3 DNA: TGTGCCAGCAGCCTCCCCCGAAGAGGAGGTGGGACCCAGTACTTC. This gives the protein CASSLPRRGGGTQYF.

V usage is TRBV20-1 and J usage is TRBJ2-5; 8 nucleotides agree with TRBD2. This CDR3 has 15 amino acids. The V and J ends lost 5 bases and 5 bases, in that order; junction bases with no gene match: 13. Germline V gene sequence: CDR1 DFQATT, CDR2 SNEGSKA (reference sequence). DNA of the CDR3: TGCAGTGCTCCCACGGGAGGGGCGACGAGGGAGACCCAGTACTTC. Its translation is CSAPTGGATRETQYF.

This clonotype has just a few counts. J is TRBJ2-1 and V is TRBV7-3; 14 nucleotides align to TRBD2. With V trimmed by 4 bases and J by 8 bases, 7 bases remained unmatched. CDR1 and CDR2 from the germline V gene are SGHTA and FQGTGA. CDR3 length: 16 amino acids. CDR3 amino acids: CASSSMTSGGADEQFF. Here the CDR3 DNA reads TGTGCCAGCAGCTCGATGACTAGCGGGGGGGCTGATGAGCAGTTCTTC.